Presented here are 7 T cell receptor beta chains from one specimen sequenced in a study of T cells in Graves' hyperthyroidism and ophthalmopathy. Researchers took RNA transcripts and amplified the TCR beta CDR3 regions from them. During a first-round RT-PCR of the TCR CDR3, the HTBI primer set was used. In TCRdb, the multiplex PCR reads were re-called with MiXCR into one record per CDR3 protein. The repertoire includes around 600,000 distinct CDR3 sequences, approximately 15% of them detected once, and approximately 7.4% sits in the top ten. Sequencing input: blood. These receptor sequences come from a woman in her twenties or thirties with Graves' hyperthyroidism.

This clonotype was seen ten or more times. The genes are TRBV7-3 and TRBJ2-1; D uncertain. The CDR3 loop spans 12 amino acids. V was cut by 5 bases and J by 10 bases, with 12 bases left in between. CDR1 is SGHTA and CDR2 is FQGTGA in the germline V gene. CDR3 amino acids: CASSPYRGEQFF. In nucleotides, the CDR3 is TGTGCCAGCAGCCCATATCGAGGCGAGCAGTTCTTC.

The gene calls are TRBV5-5 and TRBJ2-2; the D is unclear. CDR1 and CDR2 from the germline V gene are SGHKS and YYEKEE (reference sequence). V gave up 3 bases and J gave up 6 bases, with 6 bases separating them. The CDR3 consists of 12 residues. The CDR3 nucleotides are TGTGCCAGCAGCTGGGATGCCGGGGAGCTGTTTTTT. Translated, it gives CASSWDAGELFF.

This clonotype was observed many times. This chain links TRBV9 with TRBJ2-3; 13 bases align to TRBD2. This CDR3 spans 15 amino acids. CDR1 and CDR2 from the germline V gene are SGDLS and YYNGEE. J gave up 2 bases and V 7 bases, and 4 bases lay outside the gene matches. CDR3 protein: CASSTSGRATDTQYF. The CDR3 region has the DNA TGTGCCAGCTCAACTAGCGGGAGGGCCACAGATACGCAGTATTTT.

This clonotype was seen at least ten times. This chain uses TRBV5-1 with TRBJ2-2; 8 bases are a match to TRBD1. This CDR3 has 17 amino acids. The germline V gene encodes CDR1 SGHRS and CDR2 YFSETQ. After removal of 0 bases from V and 7 bases from J, the junction contained 11 bases not matched to a gene. The DNA for the CDR3 is TGCGCCAGCAGCTTGGTCTTCCAACAGGGGGAAGGCGGGGAGCTGTTTTTT. This encodes CASSLVFQQGEGGELFF. Variable domain in full (rest from reference TRBV5-1 and TRBJ2-2): KAGVTQTPRYLIKTRGQQVTLSCSPISGHRSVSWYQQTPGQGLQFLFEYFSETQRNKGNFPGRFSGRQFSNSRSEMNVSTLELGDSALYLCASSLVFQQGEGGELFFGEGSRLTVL.

This chain links TRBV11-2 with TRBJ2-2; TRBD2 matches 11 bases. The CDR3 contains 17 residues. Trimming at V came to 1 base and at J to 3 bases, leaving 4 bases not matched to a gene. Germline CDR1 SGHAT, CDR2 FQNNGV. CDR3: CASSLGGGLADTGELFF. In DNA form, the CDR3 reads TGTGCCAGCAGCTTAGGGGGGGGACTAGCGGACACCGGGGAGCTGTTTTTT. The variable domain in full, with the rest retrieved from reference TRBV11-2 and TRBJ2-2, is EAGVAQSPRYKIIEKRQSVAFWCNPISGHATLYWYQQILGQGPKLLIQFQNNGVVDDSQLPKDRFSAERLKGVDSTLKIQPAKLEDSAVYLCASSLGGGLADTGELFFGEGSRLTVL.

This clonotype showed up just a few times. The rearrangement uses TRBV5-1 and TRBJ2-5; perhaps D is TRBD1 or TRBD2 (5 bases each). Germline CDR1 and CDR2: SGHRS and YFSETQ. The CDR3 length is 18 residues. V lost 6 bases to trimming and J lost 4 bases, with 28 bases between them. The CDR3 sequence is CASTLNSQGNTAGETQYF. The CDR3 DNA reads TGCGCCAGCACCCTCAATTCGCAGGGCAACACGGCGGGAGAGACCCAGTACTTC.

Ten or more counts support this clonotype. V gene TRBV11-2 combines with J gene TRBJ2-5; D unresolved. V lost 3 bases to trimming and J lost 1 base, with 9 bases between them. CDR3 length: 14 residues. CDR1 SGHAT and CDR2 FQNNGV come from the germline V gene. The CDR3 bases are TGTGCCAGCAGCTTTAGCAGAGTCCAAGAGACCCAGTACTTC. This translates into CASSFSRVQETQYF.